Ten or more counts support the clone carrying this T cell receptor (beta chain). This sample is part of a study of Graves' ophthalmopathy and Graves' hyperthyroidism. The length of the CDR3 is 14 residues. Germline CDR1 SQVTM, CDR2 ANQGSEA. The V segment lost 1 base and the J segment 3 bases; nucleotides outside the gene matches: 0. Each hyperthyroidism patient was newly diagnosed, with under 2 months' duration, and aged 18 to 65. Amplification of the TCR beta CDR3 regions used RNA transcripts (as template). HTBI primers were employed in first-round RT-PCR, then a second-round multiplex PCR followed. TCRdb reprocessed the multiplex PCR reads via MiXCR and lists one record per CDR3 protein. The sample holds about 390,000 distinct CDR3 sequences, approximately 18% seen once.

The sample comprised peripheral blood. The chain is built from TRBV29-1 and TRBJ2-2, with 9 bases that match TRBD1. This TCR derives from an adult woman with stable Graves' hyperthyroidism. The DNA of the CDR3 is TGCAGCGTTGAAGGGGACAGGGACACCGGGGAGCTGTTTTTT. Protein sequence: CSVEGDRDTGELFF.